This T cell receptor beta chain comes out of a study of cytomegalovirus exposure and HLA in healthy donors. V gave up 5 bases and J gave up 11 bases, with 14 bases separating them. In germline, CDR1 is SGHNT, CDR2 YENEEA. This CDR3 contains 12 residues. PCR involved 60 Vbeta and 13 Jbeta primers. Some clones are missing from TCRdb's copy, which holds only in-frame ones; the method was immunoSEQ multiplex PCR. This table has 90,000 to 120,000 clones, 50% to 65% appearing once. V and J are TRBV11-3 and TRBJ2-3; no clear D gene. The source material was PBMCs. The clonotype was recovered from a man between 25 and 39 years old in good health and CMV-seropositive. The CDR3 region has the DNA TGTGCCAGCAGCCAGGATCTGGGTTTGCAGTATTTT. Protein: CASSQDLGLQYF.